Only a few counts were recorded for the clone carrying this T cell receptor (beta chain). Its antigen is currently unknown. V lost 3 bases, J lost 1 base, and 15 bases lay in between. CDR1 is LGHDT, CDR2 YNNKEL, per germline (reference sequence). The CDR3 totals 16 residues. The data originate from a study of T-cell reconstitution after alpha-beta-depleted transplantation in children. Study observations and caveats: Several patients had high TCRbeta diversity at day 60; it came from surviving recipient T cells and thymic progenitors. Newly made T cells mostly supplied T-cell counts and diversity one year after transplant.

Unique molecular identifiers were incorporated into the prepared TCRbeta library. TCRdb fed the PCR reads into MiXCR, producing one record per CDR3 protein. The sample yields under 750,000 distinct CDR3 sequences, around 23% seen once. The source material was PBMCs, mostly from graft donor cells, sampled 360 days after TCRalphabeta/CD19-depleted stem cell transplant. This chain joins TRBV3-1 and TRBJ1-1; D is undetermined. This receptor was identified in a boy in the first two years of life who had a stem cell transplant for acute myeloid leukemia, so the T cells may come from the graft donor. CDR3 coding DNA: TGTGCCAGCAGCCAGCTTCCTTCTCCCGAGAACACTGAAGCTTTCTTT. This translates into CASSQLPSPENTEAFF.